Each of the 26 T cell receptor beta chains below was sequenced from the same sample in a study of T cells in Graves' hyperthyroidism and ophthalmopathy (dated by TCRdb to 2018 to 2020). Library preparation was by multiplex PCR. TCRdb names Illumina HiSeq 2000 as the instrument used. Amplification of TCR beta CDR3 regions was carried out from RNA transcripts. The TCR CDR3 was subjected to a first round of RT-PCR using the HTBI primer set and the Qiagen OneStep RT-PCR kit. TCRdb reanalyzed the raw reads on its own, using fastp at Q25 for trimming and MiXCR for clone calling, and kept in-frame beta chains. Entries that share a CDR3 protein sequence are merged under the most common genes and DNA. This sample holds approximately 370,000 distinct CDR3 sequences; approximately 15% were observed only once. The ten largest clones represent approximately 32% of the sample. The sequenced sample consisted of blood. These receptors were taken from a woman in her twenties or thirties with Graves' hyperthyroidism.

This clonotype was counted between two and nine times. The chain couples TRBV5-5 to TRBJ2-1; the D gene is possibly TRBD2 (6 bases). Germline V lookup: CDR1 SGHKS, CDR2 YYEKEE (reference sequence). This CDR3 comprises 11 residues. With 1 base removed from V and 13 bases from J, the gap between germline ends came to 9 bases. CDR3 DNA sequence: TGTGCCAGCAGCTTGCTCGGGGGTCAGTTCTTC. Residues: CASSLLGGQFF. Together with reference TRBV5-5 and TRBJ2-1, the CDR3 gives the full variable domain: DAGVTQSPTHLIKTRGQQVTLRCSPISGHKSVSWYQQVLGQGPQFIFQYYEKEERGRGNFPDRFSARQFPNYSSELNVNALLLGDSALYLCASSLLGGQFFGPGTRLTVL.

The J gene is TRBJ1-1, the V gene TRBV3-1, with D unclear. The CDR3 totals 12 residues. Germline V CDR1 and CDR2: LGHDT, YNNKEL (reference sequence). V lost 6 bases and J lost 1, with 6 bases in between. CDR3 nucleotide sequence: TGTGCCAGCAGTTGGACGAACACTGAAGCTTTCTTT. Amino acid sequence: CASSWTNTEAFF.

The rearrangement uses TRBV11-2 and TRBJ1-1, with D possibly TRBD1 on 5 matching bases. V was shortened by 2 bases and J by 6 bases, with 16 bases between the two germline ends. This CDR3 has 15 residues. Germline loops: CDR1 SGHAT, CDR2 FQNNGV. The CDR3 sequence: CASSLFLEGQPEAFF. DNA of the CDR3: TGTGCCAGCAGCTTATTCCTTGAGGGGCAGCCTGAAGCTTTCTTT.

As to this clonotype: This may come from a read error, since a much larger clone is one base off. J is TRBJ1-5 and V is TRBV3-1, with no clear D. V lost 4 bases, J lost 3 bases, and 13 bases lay in between. CDR3 length: 15 amino acids. Germline V lookup: CDR1 LGHDT, CDR2 YNNKEL (reference sequence). For the CDR3, the DNA is TGTGCCAGCAGCCGAGACGTGGGGTACAATCAGCCCCAGCATTTT. Its protein product is CASSRDVGYNQPQHF.

The chain joins TRBV9 to TRBJ2-1, with D unresolved. V was shortened by 3 bases and J by 2 bases, with 12 bases between the two germline ends. The CDR3 runs 15 residues. CDR1 is SGDLS and CDR2 is YYNGEE in the germline V gene. The CDR3: CASSAFDSAYNEQFF. CDR3 DNA sequence: TGTGCCAGCAGCGCCTTTGACTCGGCCTACAATGAGCAGTTCTTC.

The genes are TRBV7-2 and TRBJ2-3; D not certain. The ends were cut back, 6 bases at V and 6 bases at J, with 16 bases in the middle. Germline V gene sequence: CDR1 SGHTA, CDR2 FQGNSA. The CDR3 has 14 residues. The CDR3 nucleotides read TGTGCCAGCAGTACCTATGCCTCCGTGGATACGCAGTATTTT. Its protein is CASSTYASVDTQYF.

This chain connects TRBV12-3 or TRBV12-4 to TRBJ2-1; 10 bases agree with TRBD1. CDR3 size: 19 residues. V trimming: 5 bases; J trimming: 8 bases; junction bases outside the gene matches: 21. CDR3 residues: CASSGRRDRGREGRHEQFF. The CDR3 DNA reads as TGTGCCAGCAGTGGTAGACGGGACAGGGGACGGGAGGGCCGACATGAGCAGTTCTTC.

This clonotype was recorded a few times. The chain recombines TRBV3-1 with TRBJ2-7; 9 bases agree with TRBD2. This CDR3 contains 15 residues. V trimming: 5 bases; J trimming: 4 bases; junction bases outside the gene matches: 9. The germline V gene has CDR1 LGHDT and CDR2 YNNKEL (reference sequence). The CDR3 DNA reads as TGTGCCAGCAGCAGGACGACTAGCGGTACTTACGAGCAGTACTTC. Its translation: CASSRTTSGTYEQYF.

This clonotype was found many times. V usage is TRBV27 and J usage is TRBJ2-3, with TRBD1 matching 7 bases. V trimming: 5 bases; J trimming: 2 bases; junction bases outside the gene matches: 7. Per the germline V gene, CDR1 is MNHEY and CDR2 is SMNVEV (reference sequence). This CDR3 contains 15 residues. DNA of the CDR3: TGTGCCAGCAGTCCCGGGACAGAGAACACAGATACGCAGTATTTT. It codes for CASSPGTENTDTQYF.

This chain connects TRBV6-1 to TRBJ1-2; possibly TRBD1 for D (6 bases). Trimming took off 7 bases at V and 6 bases at J, with 21 bases between the two ends. The germline V gene encodes CDR1 MNHNS and CDR2 SASEGT. This CDR3 is built from 15 residues. CDR3 DNA sequence: TGTGCCAGCAACGAATGGGGGGGCGCGGTGGATGGCTACACCTTC. This sequence encodes CASNEWGGAVDGYTF.

This clonotype was picked up many times. CDR3 in amino acids: CASREDTYNEQFF. The CDR3, as DNA: TGTGCCAGCAGGGAGGACACTTACAATGAGCAGTTCTTC. The chain uses TRBV2 and TRBJ2-1, with D perhaps matching TRBD1 or TRBD2 (5 bases each). The V end lost 6 bases, the J end lost 4 bases, and 10 bases lay between the germline ends. Germline V gene lookup returns CDR1 SNHLY and CDR2 FYNNEI. CDR3 length: 13 amino acids.

This clonotype was detected only a few times. Being one base from a much bigger clone, this may be a read error. The chain joins TRBV10-3 to TRBJ2-7, with 12 bases that match TRBD1. The germline V gene encodes CDR1 ENHRY and CDR2 SYGVKD. The CDR3 runs 13 residues. J was trimmed by 6 bases and V by 7 bases; bases with no gene match: 4. CDR3: CAIKGQGASEQYF. The CDR3 coding sequence is TGTGCCATCAAGGGACAGGGGGCCAGCGAGCAGTACTTC.

There are many counts of this clonotype. The chain recombines TRBV10-3 with TRBJ1-1; perhaps TRBD1 as D (6 bases). This CDR3 region has 15 residues. The germline V gene encodes CDR1 ENHRY and CDR2 SYGVKD. Trimming took 0 bases from V and 3 from J, leaving 11 bases between them. As DNA, the CDR3 is TGTGCCATCAGTGAGTCGGGGGGCGCAGACACTGAAGCTTTCTTT. This sequence encodes CAISESGGADTEAFF.

This clonotype was recorded at least ten times. The V call is TRBV5-1, the J call TRBJ2-3; D is unresolved. V dropped 0 bases and J dropped 1 base, with 9 bases sitting between them. Germline CDR1 and CDR2: SGHRS and YFSETQ. This CDR3 contains 15 residues. CDR3 bases: TGCGCCAGCAGCTTGGTTGGCGACCGCACAGATACGCAGTATTTT. Translated: CASSLVGDRTDTQYF.

This clonotype was observed a few times. This chain joins TRBV6-5 and TRBJ2-5, with 9 bases lining up with TRBD1. CDR1 MNHEY and CDR2 SVGAGI come from the germline V gene. The CDR3 is 16 residues long. The V gene end was trimmed by 2 bases and the J gene end by 5 bases; junction bases not matched to a gene: 9. CDR3 residues: CASSYRTGQGRETQYF. The CDR3, as DNA: TGTGCCAGCAGTTACAGAACGGGACAGGGTCGGGAGACCCAGTACTTC.

In this sample, this clonotype turned up a few times. The rearrangement uses TRBV5-5 and TRBJ1-1; no clear D gene. Germline loops: CDR1 SGHKS, CDR2 YYEKEE (reference sequence). This CDR3 has 14 residues. The ends were cut back, 1 base at V and 1 base at J, with 8 bases in the middle. CDR3 loop: CASSLHTENTEAFF. Here the CDR3 DNA reads TGTGCCAGCAGCTTGCACACTGAGAACACTGAAGCTTTCTTT.

As for this clonotype: With a much larger clone just one base away, this may be a read error. The chain links TRBV30 to TRBJ1-4; a possible D gene is TRBD1 (5 bases). This CDR3 is built from 11 residues. V was pared by 5 bases and J by 11 bases, with 12 bases between. The germline V gene encodes CDR1 GTSNPN and CDR2 SVGIG (reference sequence). DNA of the CDR3: TGTGCCTGGCCCATCGGGACTAAACTGTTTTTT. Amino acids: CAWPIGTKLFF.

The J gene is TRBJ1-5, the V gene TRBV7-2; D gene uncertain. The CDR3 has 13 amino acids. Germline values: CDR1 SGHTA, CDR2 FQGNSA. Trimming left V 5 bases short and J 7 bases short, with 12 bases between. This CDR3 reads CASSQDKRQPQHF. CDR3 bases: TGTGCCAGCAGCCAAGACAAGCGGCAGCCCCAGCATTTT. The variable domain in full, with the rest retrieved from reference TRBV7-2 and TRBJ1-5, is GAGVSQSPSNKVTEKGKDVELRCDPISGHTALYWYRQSLGQGLEFLIYFQGNSAPDKSGLPSDRFSAERTGGSVSTLTIQRTQQEDSAVYLCASSQDKRQPQHFGDGTRLSIL.

This clonotype came up many times. The genes are TRBV30 and TRBJ2-3; the match to TRBD2 covers 7 bases. Germline V gene sequence: CDR1 GTSNPN, CDR2 SVGIG (reference sequence). The ends lost 3 bases at V and 0 bases at J; junction bases unmatched: 9. The CDR3 length is 16 residues. The CDR3 coding sequence is TGTGCCTGGAGCCGCGGTTTTAGCGGGAGCACAGATACGCAGTATTTT. It codes for CAWSRGFSGSTDTQYF.

This clonotype was counted ten times or more. V gene TRBV10-1 combines with J gene TRBJ2-7; possibly TRBD1 for D (5 bases). The CDR3 is 15 residues long. The germline V gene has CDR1 WNHNN and CDR2 SYGVQD (reference sequence). V lost 2 bases to trimming and J lost 3 bases, with 14 bases between them. For the CDR3, the DNA is TGCGCCAGCAGTGAGGGGGCTGTTGGAAACTACGAGCAGTACTTC. It translates to CASSEGAVGNYEQYF.

The chain carries TRBV11-2 and TRBJ2-1, with 9 bases identical to TRBD1. The CDR3 has 14 amino acids. V was pared by 5 bases and J by 6 bases, with 5 bases of the junction left unmatched. Germline CDR1 SGHAT, CDR2 FQNNGV. CDR3 nucleotides: TGTGCCAGCAGCCCGTCGACAGGGGGCAATGAGCAGTTCTTC. Translation: CASSPSTGGNEQFF. The variable domain in full, with the rest retrieved from reference TRBV11-2 and TRBJ2-1, is EAGVAQSPRYKIIEKRQSVAFWCNPISGHATLYWYQQILGQGPKLLIQFQNNGVVDDSQLPKDRFSAERLKGVDSTLKIQPAKLEDSAVYLCASSPSTGGNEQFFGPGTRLTVL.

The V gene is TRBV7-2, the J gene TRBJ2-2; D possibly matches TRBD1 or TRBD2 (5 bases each). The CDR3 has 15 amino acids. Germline values: CDR1 SGHTA, CDR2 FQGNSA. Between the trimmed V and J ends, which lost 2 bases and 4 bases, there was a span of 11 bases. The CDR3: CASSLRGAATGELFF. The CDR3 DNA sequence: TGTGCCAGCAGCTTACGAGGGGCCGCCACCGGGGAGCTGTTTTTT. The full variable domain, its missing parts supplied by reference TRBV7-2 and TRBJ2-2, is GAGVSQSPSNKVTEKGKDVELRCDPISGHTALYWYRQSLGQGLEFLIYFQGNSAPDKSGLPSDRFSAERTGGSVSTLTIQRTQQEDSAVYLCASSLRGAATGELFFGEGSRLTVL.

The chain links TRBV7-8 to TRBJ2-3, with D tentatively TRBD2 (6 bases). V lost 3 bases, J lost 2 bases, and 12 bases lay in between. The CDR3 loop spans 15 amino acids. Germline CDR1 is SGHVS and CDR2 is FQNEAQ. CDR3 in DNA: TGTGCCAGCAGCTTTCCGGGACTCCTCACAGATACGCAGTATTTT. Its protein is CASSFPGLLTDTQYF. The full variable domain, its missing parts supplied by reference TRBV7-8 and TRBJ2-3, is GAGVSQSPRYKVAKRGQDVALRCDPISGHVSLFWYQQALGQGPEFLTYFQNEAQLDKSGLPSDRFFAERPEGSVSTLKIQRTQQEDSAVYLCASSFPGLLTDTQYFGPGTRLTVL.

The sample holds a few counts of this clonotype. This chain links TRBV5-1 with TRBJ2-7, with D tentatively TRBD2 (5 bases). The CDR3 is made up of 16 amino acids. V was trimmed by 4 bases and J by 0 bases, leaving 17 bases between them. CDR1 SGHRS and CDR2 YFSETQ come from the germline V gene. The CDR3 region has the DNA TGCGCCAGCAGCCCCCAGGCGGGCACAAGCTCCTACGAGCAGTACTTC. This sequence encodes CASSPQAGTSSYEQYF.

The chain links TRBV6-1 to TRBJ1-4; D is unclear. Trimming stripped 7 bases from V and 0 bases from J, with 9 bases between. The length of the CDR3 is 14 residues. Per germline, CDR1 MNHNS and CDR2 SASEGT. CDR3 in DNA: TGTGCCAGCAACCTAGGGCCAACTAATGAAAAACTGTTTTTT. Translation: CASNLGPTNEKLFF.

The chain carries TRBV20-1 and TRBJ2-3; D might be TRBD1 (6 bases). Germline V gives CDR1 DFQATT, CDR2 SNEGSKA (reference sequence). V was shortened by 7 bases and J by 9 bases, with 11 bases between the two germline ends. This CDR3 region has 10 residues. CDR3 protein: CSVGAVTQYF. Written as DNA, the CDR3 is TGCAGTGTGGGGGCGGTGACGCAGTATTTT.